Listed here are 20 T cell receptor beta chains from one sample, sequenced in a study of cytomegalovirus exposure and HLA in healthy donors. PCR was performed using 60 Vbeta and 13 Jbeta primers. TCRdb's table, derived via immunoSEQ multiplex PCR, lists solely in-frame clones and lacks some. The sample consists of approximately 270,000 clones, 80% of them appearing once. Sample: PBMCs. The receptors come from a girl between 2 and 10 years old in good health and CMV-seronegative.

The chain joins TRBV7-3 to TRBJ2-5; D perhaps matches TRBD2 (6 bases). The CDR3 has 17 amino acids. Per germline, CDR1 SGHTA and CDR2 FQGTGA. With 5 bases removed from V and 4 bases from J, the gap between germline ends came to 23 bases. The CDR3, as DNA: TGTGCCAGCAGCCGTACCCCCCTTTTTACGGAGGGAGAGACCCAGTACTTC. Translated, it gives CASSRTPLFTEGETQYF.

This rearrangement joins TRBV13 to TRBJ1-3; 8 positions match TRBD1. Trimming cost V 5 bases and J 0 bases; bases outside gene matches: 21. The germline V gene encodes CDR1 PRHDT and CDR2 FYEKMQ (reference sequence). The CDR3 runs 21 residues. CDR3 loop: CASSVLRDRLVGYNSGNTIYF. CDR3 in DNA: TGTGCCAGCAGCGTTCTCCGGGACAGGCTTGTAGGCTACAACTCTGGAAACACCATATATTTT.

This CDR3 is CASSPYVSGRGNQPQHF. DNA of the CDR3: TGCGCCAGCAGTCCCTATGTGTCAGGGCGAGGCAATCAGCCCCAGCATTTT. The chain recombines TRBV23-1 with TRBJ1-5, with D maybe TRBD1 (5 bases). TRBV23-1 is known as an ORF, though its function is uncertain. Trimming left V 4 bases short and J 2 bases short, with 18 bases between. The CDR3 is 17 amino acids.

As regards this clone: Its ends do not fully match the called genes, so a read error is possible. The chain has TRBV7-9 and TRBJ1-1, with 10 bases aligning to TRBD1. The CDR3 covers 13 residues. The germline gives CDR1 SEHNR, CDR2 FQNEAQ (reference sequence). In DNA form, the CDR3 reads TGTTCCAGCGAGACAGGGGGCGATACTGAAGCTTTCTTT. As protein: CSSETGGDTEAFF.

The chain has TRBV15 and TRBJ1-1; D is ambiguous. CDR1 is LNHNV, CDR2 YYDKDF, per germline (reference sequence). This CDR3 contains 14 residues. Trimming removed 3 bases at V and 9 bases at J, with 17 bases between. The CDR3 sequence: CATSRGAGRTQAFF. CDR3 bases: TGTGCCACCAGCAGGGGCGCAGGTCGGACTCAAGCTTTCTTT.

This clone occurred once. V and J are TRBV30 and TRBJ1-1; D ambiguous. The germline V gene has CDR1 GTSNPN and CDR2 SVGIG (reference sequence). The V end lost 2 bases, the J end lost 4 bases, and 11 bases lay between the germline ends. This CDR3 contains 13 residues. The CDR3 bases are TGTGCCTGGAGTCTATTCGAGGGCACTGAAGCTTTCTTT. Translated, it gives CAWSLFEGTEAFF.

The chain combines TRBV30 with TRBJ2-1, with 13 bases lining up with TRBD2. The CDR3 totals 16 residues. The V and J ends lost 6 bases and 5 bases, in that order; junction bases with no gene match: 10. Germline values: CDR1 GTSNPN, CDR2 SVGIG (reference sequence). CDR3: CACGLAGVFADNEQFF. The CDR3 DNA sequence: TGTGCCTGTGGACTAGCGGGAGTTTTTGCCGACAATGAGCAGTTCTTC.

Turning to this clone: Other DNA sequences in the sample encode the same CDR3. The rearrangement links TRBV28 to TRBJ2-7; D is unresolved. CDR1 and CDR2 (germline): MDHEN, SYDVKM. V was clipped by 6 bases and J by 2 bases, with 8 bases between them. The CDR3 has 12 residues. DNA for the CDR3: TGTGCCAGCAGCTCGCCGGCCTACGAGCAGTACTTC. Protein: CASSSPAYEQYF.

The V and J genes are TRBV28 and TRBJ2-3; the match to TRBD2 covers 8 bases. This CDR3 contains 16 residues. The V and J ends lost 3 bases and 4 bases, in that order; junction bases with no gene match: 9. Looked up from germline, CDR1 is MDHEN and CDR2 is SYDVKM. CDR3 amino acids: CASSFKLAGQPDTQYF. For the CDR3, the DNA is TGTGCCAGCAGTTTTAAGTTAGCGGGGCAGCCAGATACGCAGTATTTT.

The gene calls are TRBV4-2 and TRBJ2-4; 11 bases are shared with TRBD2. This CDR3 is built from 18 residues. CDR1 and CDR2 from the germline V gene are LGHNA and YNFKEQ. The J segment lost 8 bases and the V segment lost 1 base, leaving 13 bases of the junction unmatched. CDR3 residues: CASSQGMHGGLAADIQYF. The CDR3 DNA follows: TGTGCCAGCAGCCAAGGCATGCACGGGGGACTAGCGGCGGACATTCAGTACTTC.

V and J are TRBV5-4 and TRBJ2-5, with no clear D. V gave up 2 bases and J gave up 2 bases, with 4 bases separating them. The CDR3 contains 12 residues. The V gene's germline CDR1 is SGHNT and CDR2 YYREEE (reference sequence). CDR3: CASSFNQETQYF. The CDR3 coding sequence is TGTGCCAGCAGCTTTAATCAAGAGACCCAGTACTTC.

In nucleotides, the CDR3 is TGTGCCAGCCATACGGGATTGGGACTAGCGGGAGGCATTGGGTACCAAGAGACCCAGTACTTC. Translation gives CASHTGLGLAGGIGYQETQYF. This chain links TRBV28 with TRBJ2-5; 15 bases are a match to TRBD2. J lost 0 bases, V lost 8 bases, and 19 bases had no gene match. The CDR3 consists of 21 residues. Germline V gene sequence: CDR1 MDHEN, CDR2 SYDVKM.

This clone was found a few times. The chain joins TRBV13 to TRBJ1-4, with TRBD1 identical over 7 bases. Germline-derived CDR1 and CDR2 are PRHDT and FYEKMQ (reference sequence). CDR3 length: 15 amino acids. With 5 bases clipped from V and 6 bases from J, the junction kept 9 bases outside the gene matches. In DNA, the CDR3 is TGTGCCAGCAGCAGGTCCGGGACAGCCGATGAAAAACTGTTTTTT. Encoded protein: CASSRSGTADEKLFF. Based on the CDR3 plus reference TRBV13 and TRBJ1-4, the full variable domain is AAGVIQSPRHLIKEKRETATLKCYPIPRHDTVYWYQQGPGQDPQFLISFYEKMQSDKGSIPDRFSAQQFSDYHSELNMSSLELGDSALYFCASSRSGTADEKLFFGSGTQLSVL.

The chain couples TRBV5-1 to TRBJ1-2; D is perhaps TRBD1 (6 bases). The V end lost 1 base, the J end lost 0 bases, and 19 bases lay between the germline ends. The germline V gene has CDR1 SGHRS and CDR2 YFSETQ. There are 18 residues in the CDR3. The CDR3 DNA reads as TGCGCCAGCAGCTTGCAACTCTCCAGGGGAAAAGCTAACTATGGCTACACCTTC. This translates into CASSLQLSRGKANYGYTF.

V is TRBV2 and J is TRBJ2-1; 7 bases fit TRBD1. The V segment lost 2 bases and the J segment 1 base; nucleotides outside the gene matches: 5. From germline, CDR1 is SNHLY and CDR2 FYNNEI. The CDR3 spans 16 residues. The CDR3 DNA sequence: TGTGCCAGCAGTGAAAGTGGGACAGTTTCCTACAATGAGCAGTTCTTC. Translated, it gives CASSESGTVSYNEQFF.

In DNA, the CDR3 is TGTGCCAGCTCACCAGTGTCGGGAGGGAACACCGGGGAGCTGTTTTTT. Its protein is CASSPVSGGNTGELFF. The chain recombines TRBV18 with TRBJ2-2, with 7 nucleotides matching TRBD2. The trim removed 2 bases at V and 1 base at J, leaving 4 bases unmatched. Germline CDR1 KGHSH, CDR2 LQKENI. The CDR3 runs 16 residues. The full variable domain, with the rest looked up from reference TRBV18 and TRBJ2-2, is NAGVMQNPRHLVRRRGQEARLRCSPMKGHSHVYWYRQLPEEGLKFMVYLQKENIIDESGMPKERFSAEFPKEGPSILRIQQVVRGDSAAYFCASSPVSGGNTGELFFGEGSRLTVL.

This chain uses TRBV29-1 with TRBJ2-2; 10 bases are a match to TRBD2. V shed 4 bases, J shed 1 base, and the junction held 3 bases outside the gene matches. This CDR3 region has 15 residues. Germline-derived CDR1 and CDR2 are SQVTM and ANQGSEA. The CDR3 loop is CSVGKRGGNTGELFF. As DNA, the CDR3 is TGCAGCGTTGGGAAGCGGGGGGGGAACACCGGGGAGCTGTTTTTT.

The rearrangement links TRBV2 to TRBJ2-3, with 8 bases identical to TRBD2. Germline trimming cut 7 bases from V and 3 bases from J; bases unmatched to any gene: 6. CDR1 and CDR2 (germline): SNHLY, FYNNEI. This CDR3 has 14 amino acids. The CDR3 DNA follows: TGTGCCAGCAATAAGCGGGAGTCTACAGATACGCAGTATTTT. Translating gives CASNKRESTDTQYF.

The V and J genes are TRBV29-1 and TRBJ2-1; 9 bases are shared with TRBD1. The CDR3 consists of 15 residues. Per the germline V gene, CDR1 is SQVTM and CDR2 is ANQGSEA. Losses at the gene ends were 2 bases for V and 7 bases for J; bases not matched to a gene: 9. CDR3 protein: CSVEYGDRVTNEQFF. The DNA of the CDR3 is TGCAGCGTTGAATATGGGGACAGGGTGACAAATGAGCAGTTCTTC.

The chain employs TRBV27 and TRBJ2-3, with D perhaps matching TRBD2 (5 bases). The CDR3 consists of 15 residues. Germline V gives CDR1 MNHEY, CDR2 SMNVEV (reference sequence). The V gene lost 2 bases and the J gene lost 1 base, with 10 bases spanning the gap. CDR3 sequence: CASSLASGGTDTQYF. For the CDR3, the DNA is TGTGCCAGCAGTTTAGCGAGCGGAGGCACAGATACGCAGTATTTT.